This TCR beta chain was observed in a study of neurological immune-mediated disorders. 5'RACE with 10-nucleotide random UMIs generated the cDNA. TCRdb re-derived calls from the 5' RACE reads in MiXCR, one entry per CDR3 protein. The table shows tens of thousands of distinct CDR3 sequences, with about 13% occurring only once. V shed 3 bases and J 5 bases; nucleotides not matched to a gene: 1. Germline CDR1 DFQATT, CDR2 SNEGSKA (reference sequence). There are 12 residues in the CDR3. Overall study findings and caveats: Healthy controls had more TCR clonal expansion than multiple sclerosis, which showed the least, whereas HTLV-1-associated myelopathy showed the most. Expanded clones shared no CDR3 amino acid sequences across subjects, suggesting private repertoires in all groups.

Time point in this sample: longitudinal time-point 1 (baseline). 2 million PBMCs stored at -80 C were the source of the unsorted libraries. In its sample, this clonotype was seen many times. Its matching antigen is unknown. This chain connects TRBV20-1 to TRBJ2-1, with TRBD1 identical over 7 bases. This clonotype originated in a female donor with HTLV-1-associated myelopathy (HAM/TSP). Sequenced sample: PBMCs. The CDR3 protein is CSASTGDNEQFF. The CDR3, as DNA: TGCAGTGCTAGTACAGGGGACAATGAGCAGTTCTTC.